This T cell receptor (beta chain) derives from a study of blood T cell repertoires in COVID-19. Across the whole study: Sites in the United States, Italy and Spain provided acute and convalescent COVID-19 samples. Sample material is recorded as cDNA or gDNA derived from T cells, B-cell-depleted T cells, or PBMCs.

Authors' data handling: Amplification with reference gene primers provided the estimates of nucleated cell counts. TCRdb's table, derived via immunoSEQ multiplex PCR, lists solely in-frame clones and lacks some. V, J and clone size reflect that table, while D and trimming were determined from the DNA. The table shows over 400,000 clones, with 70% to 90% occurring only once. The CDR3 has 14 amino acids. Trimming at V came to 5 bases and at J to 5 bases, leaving 4 bases not matched to a gene. Germline V lookup: CDR1 MDHEN, CDR2 SYDVKM. The sample was peripheral blood. The TCR sequence derives from a woman aged 30 to 39 with active or convalescent COVID-19. The chain carries TRBV28 and TRBJ1-4, with 8 bases identical to TRBD1. CDR3 loop: CASSPGDRNEKLFF. In DNA, the CDR3 is TGTGCCAGCAGTCCGGGGGACAGGAATGAAAAACTGTTTTTT.